The rows below give T cell receptor beta chains drawn from one sample of a study of blood T cell repertoires in COVID-19. This table comes from immunoSEQ multiplex PCR, and its TCRdb copy is limited to in-frame clones, with some not included. The table has some 230,000 clones, about 80% seen once. Sequenced: PBMCs or T cells enriched from blood (not recorded which). These receptors all stem from a man aged 35 to 55 who had recovered from COVID-19. Both conserved end residues are part of each CDR3. Fields, in order: V gene, J gene, D gene, clone size, CDR3 DNA, CDR3 protein. The D gene is left open where the match is weak. Expanded clones get a size class; other rows say once, few or many, or leave the size out.

V: TRBV28; J: TRBJ2-7; D: .; size: .; DNA: TGTGCCAGCAGACCGACAGCCCCCTACGAGCAGTACTTC; CDR3: CASRPTAPYEQYF
V: TRBV10-3; J: TRBJ2-5; D: TRBD1; size: once; DNA: TGTGCCACCCGGGGTTCGACAGGGTTTAAAGAGACCCAGTACTTC; CDR3: CATRGSTGFKETQYF
V: TRBV4-2; J: TRBJ2-7; D: TRBD1; size: .; DNA: TGTGCCAGCAGCCAATGGGGACAGGCTAGCTACGAGCAGTACTTC; CDR3: CASSQWGQASYEQYF
V: TRBV5-4; J: TRBJ2-7; D: .; size: .; DNA: TGTGCCAGCAGCTTGTCGGGCTACGAGCAGTACTTC; CDR3: CASSLSGYEQYF
V: TRBV27; J: TRBJ1-5; D: .; size: few; DNA: TGTGCCAGCAGTTCCCGTAGCAATCAGCCCCAGCATTTT; CDR3: CASSSRSNQPQHF
V: TRBV19; J: TRBJ2-7; D: TRBD1; size: once; DNA: TGTGCCAGTAGTAACCCCGGGGACAGGGCATCCTACGAGCAGTACTTC; CDR3: CASSNPGDRASYEQYF
V: TRBV2; J: TRBJ1-1; D: .; size: .; DNA: TGTGCCAGCAGGGAGGGAGGTAAAGCTTTCTTT; CDR3: CASREGGKAFF
V: TRBV27; J: TRBJ2-1; D: TRBD1; size: few; DNA: TGTGCCAGCAGTCTAGGGACAGATCACTACAATGAGCAGTTCTTC; CDR3: CASSLGTDHYNEQFF
V: TRBV6-5; J: TRBJ1-1; D: .; size: .; DNA: TGTGCCAGCAGGACGCAAGGGCGGGCGGTCGCTGAAGCTTTCTTT; CDR3: CASRTQGRAVAEAFF
V: TRBV5-1; J: TRBJ1-5; D: .; size: few; DNA: TGCGCCAGCAGCTTGCTAGGAGATAGCAATCAGCCCCAGCATTTT; CDR3: CASSLLGDSNQPQHF
V: TRBV10-2; J: TRBJ2-2; D: .; size: .; DNA: TGCGCCAGCAGTGAGTCAGTAGCCCGCCAGGGTAACGGGGAGCTGTTTTTT; CDR3: CASSESVARQGNGELFF
V: TRBV4-3; J: TRBJ2-2; D: .; size: .; DNA: TGCGCCAGCAGCCAAGACAGGGTCGGGGAGCTGTTTTTT; CDR3: CASSQDRVGELFF
V: TRBV27; J: TRBJ1-6; D: .; size: .; DNA: TGTGCCAGCGGGTGGTGGGGCACAGGGTCTCGATCACCCCTCCACTTT; CDR3: CASGWWGTGSRSPLHF
V: TRBV7-9; J: TRBJ2-3; D: TRBD2; size: .; DNA: TGTGCCAGCAGCTTCACCGGGACTAGCGGCACAGATACGCAGTATTTT; CDR3: CASSFTGTSGTDTQYF
V: TRBV30; J: TRBJ1-5; D: .; size: .; DNA: TGTGCCTGGAGGGAGGACGGCCGCAATCAGCCCCAGCATTTT; CDR3: CAWREDGRNQPQHF
V: TRBV7-2; J: TRBJ2-6; D: .; size: .; DNA: TGTGCCAGCAGCTTAGAGCTAGCTATCTCTGGGGCCAACGTCCTGACTTTC; CDR3: CASSLELAISGANVLTF
V: TRBV9; J: TRBJ2-2; D: TRBD1; size: .; DNA: TGTGCCAGCAGCACCGGATCCAGGGGGCGCTTCACCGGGGAGCTGTTTTTT; CDR3: CASSTGSRGRFTGELFF
V: TRBV5-1; J: TRBJ2-5; D: .; size: .; DNA: TGCGCCAGCAGCGCCCGGTCAGGGGAAGAGACCCAGTACTTC; CDR3: CASSARSGEETQYF
V: TRBV3-1/TRBV3-2; J: TRBJ1-6; D: .; size: few; DNA: TGTGCCAGCAGCCAAGAGACGGAGTATAATTCACCCCTCCACTTT; CDR3: CASSQETEYNSPLHF
V: TRBV18; J: TRBJ2-7; D: .; size: .; DNA: TGTGCCAGCTCACCGACAGCTGACTACGAGCAGTACTTC; CDR3: CASSPTADYEQYF
V: TRBV7-8; J: TRBJ2-7; D: TRBD2; size: .; DNA: TGTGCCAGCAGCGTCGGCGGGGGGGCCTACGAGCAGTACTTC; CDR3: CASSVGGGAYEQYF
V: TRBV7-9; J: TRBJ2-1; D: .; size: .; DNA: TGTGCCAGCACCTCGGGGGACCTCTCCTACAATGAGCAGTTCTTC; CDR3: CASTSGDLSYNEQFF
V: TRBV29-1; J: TRBJ1-2; D: TRBD1; size: .; DNA: TGCAGCGTTGCCTGGGGACAGGGCGGGGGCTACACCTTC; CDR3: CSVAWGQGGGYTF
V: TRBV7-6; J: TRBJ2-1; D: TRBD2; size: .; DNA: TGTGCCAGCAGCCCTAGCGGGGGGGCCTTGGGTGTCCCTGAGCAGTTCTTC; CDR3: CASSPSGGALGVPEQFF
V: TRBV7-9; J: TRBJ2-3; D: TRBD1; size: .; DNA: TGTGCCAGCAGCTTCCGGACAGGGTGGGAAGATACGCAGTATTTT; CDR3: CASSFRTGWEDTQYF
V: TRBV7-2; J: TRBJ2-1; D: .; size: .; DNA: TGTGCCAGCAGCCCGGGGAGGTCCTACAATGAGCAGTTCTTC; CDR3: CASSPGRSYNEQFF
V: TRBV6-5; J: TRBJ1-5; D: .; size: .; DNA: TGTGGTACGGCGGGGGACGGAAGTCAGCCCCAGCATTTT; CDR3: CGTAGDGSQPQHF
V: TRBV5-4; J: TRBJ2-1; D: TRBD2; size: .; DNA: TGTGCCAGCAGCTCCGGGACTAGCGGGGGGAAATCCTACAATGAGCAGTTCTTC; CDR3: CASSSGTSGGKSYNEQFF
V: TRBV24-1; J: TRBJ2-5; D: .; size: .; DNA: TGTGCCACCAGTGAGCGAGGTAGCGGAGAAGAGACCCAGTACTTC; CDR3: CATSERGSGEETQYF
V: TRBV30; J: TRBJ1-1; D: .; size: .; DNA: TGTGCCTGCCCGGACACCACTGAAGCTTTCTTT; CDR3: CACPDTTEAFF
V: TRBV13; J: TRBJ2-4; D: TRBD2; size: once; DNA: TGTGCCAGTCTTCTAGCGGTAGCCAAAAACATTCAGTACTTC; CDR3: CASLLAVAKNIQYF
V: TRBV28; J: TRBJ1-5; D: TRBD1; size: .; DNA: TGTGCCAGCAGCGACGTACAGGGGTTCCCTCCCCAGCATTTT; CDR3: CASSDVQGFPPQHF
V: TRBV5-5; J: TRBJ1-5; D: .; size: .; DNA: TGTGCCAGCAGCTATGCTCAGAGCAATCAGCCCCAGCATTTT; CDR3: CASSYAQSNQPQHF
V: TRBV28; J: TRBJ1-6; D: .; size: .; DNA: TGTGCCAGCAGTTTCCGGGGCTCCTATAATTCACCCCTCCACTTT; CDR3: CASSFRGSYNSPLHF
V: TRBV4-1; J: TRBJ1-2; D: TRBD1; size: .; DNA: TGCGCCAGCAGCCAACGACAGGGACGGGGCAACTATGGCTACACCTTC; CDR3: CASSQRQGRGNYGYTF
V: TRBV5-1; J: TRBJ1-2; D: .; size: .; DNA: TGCGCCAGCAGGCCGACGCGCAGGGACAAGTATGGCTACACCTTC; CDR3: CASRPTRRDKYGYTF
V: TRBV7-8; J: TRBJ2-2; D: .; size: .; DNA: TGTGCCAGCAGCTTAATCGGGTCGAGCGACGGCGCGAGCACCGGGGAGCTGTTTTTT; CDR3: CASSLIGSSDGASTGELFF
V: TRBV7-2; J: TRBJ2-1; D: TRBD1; size: .; DNA: TGTGCCAGCAGCTCTGACAGGGTTGGTGAGCAGTTCTTC; CDR3: CASSSDRVGEQFF
V: TRBV3-1/TRBV3-2; J: TRBJ1-2; D: TRBD1; size: .; DNA: TGTGCCAGCAGCCCCATGGGACAGGGAGGGAATGGCTACACCTTC; CDR3: CASSPMGQGGNGYTF
V: TRBV19; J: TRBJ1-6; D: TRBD1; size: .; DNA: TGTGCCAGTAGTATATGGGGTGTGCGCATGGGACAGGCGAGCTATAATTCACCCCTCCACTTT; CDR3: CASSIWGVRMGQASYNSPLHF
V: TRBV7-2; J: TRBJ2-1; D: TRBD1; size: once; DNA: TGTGCCAGCAGCTTAAGTACAGGGGTGGATGAGCAGTTCTTC; CDR3: CASSLSTGVDEQFF
V: TRBV11-2; J: TRBJ2-3; D: TRBD2; size: .; DNA: TGTGCCAGCAGGTTACTAGCGGGAGACGCAATAGATACGCAGTATTTT; CDR3: CASRLLAGDAIDTQYF
V: TRBV5-4; J: TRBJ2-5; D: .; size: .; DNA: TGTGCCAGCAGCTCCCCGGGACTCCAAGAGACCCAGTACTTC; CDR3: CASSSPGLQETQYF
V: TRBV15; J: TRBJ1-1; D: TRBD1; size: .; DNA: TGTGCCACCAGCCCACAGGGGGACACTGAAGCTTTCTTT; CDR3: CATSPQGDTEAFF
V: TRBV5-1; J: TRBJ2-5; D: TRBD1; size: .; DNA: TGCGCCAGCAGATCTGGACAGGCGGAAGAGACCCAGTACTTC; CDR3: CASRSGQAEETQYF
V: TRBV30; J: TRBJ1-4; D: .; size: once; DNA: TGTGCCTGGAGTGTACAATGGGGCAGGGAAGAAAAACTGTTTTTT; CDR3: CAWSVQWGREEKLFF
V: TRBV3-1/TRBV3-2; J: TRBJ1-4; D: .; size: .; DNA: TGTGCCAGCAGCCAAGAATTTATCGAAAAACTGTTTTTT; CDR3: CASSQEFIEKLFF
V: TRBV5-6; J: TRBJ2-5; D: .; size: .; DNA: TGTGCCAGCAGCTTGCGACAGATAGAGACCCAGTACTTC; CDR3: CASSLRQIETQYF
V: TRBV7-2; J: TRBJ2-7; D: .; size: few; DNA: TGTGCCAGCAGCTTAGAGGCGGAGGGAGAGCAGTACTTC; CDR3: CASSLEAEGEQYF
V: TRBV2; J: TRBJ1-1; D: .; size: .; DNA: TGTGCCAGCACCCAGACAGGTTTCGGGACTGAAGCTTTCTTT; CDR3: CASTQTGFGTEAFF
V: TRBV29-1; J: TRBJ1-5; D: TRBD1; size: .; DNA: TGCAGCGTGGGACAGAGAGATCAGCCCCAGCATTTT; CDR3: CSVGQRDQPQHF